The 26 T cell receptor beta chains listed next were all sequenced from one sample in a study of spatial heterogeneity in lung cancer. Described time point: sample taken at primary tumor resection. Unsorted samples of tumor, nontumor lung or frozen PBMC had their whole RNA sequenced. One entry per CDR3 protein, called by TCRdb with MiXCR from the 5' RACE reads. The sample records roughly 8,000 distinct CDR3 sequences, 8.6% being singletons. Sample: PBMCs, taken at surgery. The receptors were gathered from a male donor with early-stage non-small cell lung cancer.

In this sample, this clonotype turned up many times. A library prepared for alpha chains yielded this beta chain as an off-target read; its size is of little meaning. V usage is TRBV5-5 and J usage is TRBJ2-3, with D unclear. The CDR3 totals 14 residues. Germline V lookup: CDR1 SGHKS, CDR2 YYEKEE (reference sequence). With 0 bases removed from V and 4 bases from J, the gap between germline ends came to 9 bases. The chain's CDR3 is CASSLVAPADTQYF. The CDR3 DNA sequence: TGTGCCAGCAGCTTGGTGGCTCCCGCAGATACGCAGTATTTT.

To note about this clonotype: This beta chain represents an off-target read in a library built for alpha chains; its size is of limited meaning. The V gene is TRBV4-1, the J gene TRBJ1-2; D gene unclear. The germline V gene has CDR1 MGHRA and CDR2 YSYEKL. CDR3 size: 14 residues. V was pared by 4 bases and J by 2 bases, with 11 bases between. The chain's CDR3 is CASSRAGGNYGYTF. The CDR3 DNA is TGCGCCAGCAGCCGAGCCGGAGGGAACTATGGCTACACCTTC.

This clonotype showed up many times. The size of this beta chain means little, since it is a stray read in a library made for alpha chains. The rearrangement links TRBV10-3 to TRBJ1-2; 7 positions agree with TRBD1. The ends lost 0 bases at V and 1 base at J; junction bases unmatched: 11. Germline V lookup: CDR1 ENHRY, CDR2 SYGVKD. The CDR3 runs 18 residues. CDR3 sequence reads: CAISESGYRGQSNYGYTF. CDR3 DNA: TGTGCCATCAGTGAGTCGGGATACCGGGGACAGAGTAACTATGGCTACACCTTC.

This clonotype was counted at least ten times. A library made for alpha chains picked up this beta chain off target, so its size means little. The chain combines TRBV19 with TRBJ2-1; 10 bases are a match to TRBD2. Trimming removed 7 bases from V and 8 bases from J; junction bases left unmatched: 11. The CDR3 consists of 15 residues. Looked up from germline, CDR1 is LNHDA and CDR2 is SQIVND (reference sequence). The CDR3 nucleotides are TGTGCCAGTACTGACAGCGGGAGGGCGGCTTATGAGCAGTTCTTC. Translation: CASTDSGRAAYEQFF.

This clonotype was counted many times. A library prepared for alpha chains yielded this beta chain as an off-target read; its size is of little meaning. This chain connects TRBV20-1 to TRBJ2-5, with D perhaps TRBD1 or TRBD2 (5 bases each). Germline V gene sequence: CDR1 DFQATT, CDR2 SNEGSKA (reference sequence). The V end was cut by 3 bases, the J end by 3 bases, with 17 bases between. The CDR3 has 15 amino acids. CDR3 residues: CSARARGPEKETQYF. CDR3 bases: TGCAGTGCTAGGGCTCGGGGACCCGAGAAAGAGACCCAGTACTTC.

By its share, this clonotype is medium-sized. This beta chain appears as a stray read in a library generated for alpha chains; its size is not informative. V and J are TRBV11-3 and TRBJ2-1; 9 bases fit TRBD2. Germline loops: CDR1 SGHNT, CDR2 YENEEA. V dropped 8 bases and J dropped 5; count of bases not matched to a gene: 7. This CDR3 contains 14 residues. CDR3 amino acids: CASSPGLANNEQFF. CDR3 DNA: TGTGCCAGCTCACCGGGACTAGCTAACAATGAGCAGTTCTTC.

This clonotype is labeled medium-sized (0.01 to 0.1%). This beta chain came through as a stray read in a library set up for alpha chains, and its size says little. The chain is built from TRBV12-3 or TRBV12-4 and TRBJ2-5; a weak D match, TRBD2 (6 bases). V was shortened by 6 bases and J by 2 bases, with 13 bases between the two germline ends. This CDR3 is built from 14 residues. CDR3 DNA sequence: TGTGCCAGCAGCCGCCAGGAGGGTCAAGAGACCCAGTACTTC. Translation: CASSRQEGQETQYF.

By sample share, this clonotype is medium-sized (0.01 to 0.1%). A library made for alpha chains picked up this beta chain off target, so its size means little. The chain recombines TRBV14 with TRBJ2-5; D gene unclear. The CDR3 consists of 17 residues. Trimming took 0 bases from V and 2 from J, leaving 16 bases between them. CDR1 SGHDN and CDR2 FVKESK come from the germline V gene. CDR3 nucleotide sequence: TGTGCCAGCAGCCAAGATAAGGTCGGCAGAAGACAAGAGACCCAGTACTTC. Translation gives CASSQDKVGRRQETQYF. The full variable domain, rest sourced from reference TRBV14 and TRBJ2-5, is EAGVTQFPSHSVIEKGQTVTLRCDPISGHDNLYWYRRVMGKEIKFLLHFVKESKQDESGMPNNRFLAERTGGTYSTLKVQPAELEDSGVYFCASSQDKVGRRQETQYFGPGTRLLVL.

Many counts were recorded for this clonotype. A library made for alpha chains picked up this beta chain off target, so its size means little. This chain links TRBV5-6 with TRBJ1-4; TRBD1 matches 9 bases. In germline, CDR1 is SGHDT, CDR2 YYEEEE. V trimming: 2 bases; J trimming: 4 bases; junction bases outside the gene matches: 3. The CDR3 spans 15 residues. This CDR3 is CASSLQGALNEKLFF. As DNA, the CDR3 is TGTGCCAGCAGCTTACAGGGGGCACTTAATGAAAAACTGTTTTTT.

By sample fraction, this clonotype is medium-sized (0.01 to 0.1%). Since the library was made to target alpha chains, this beta chain is a stray read and its abundance is not meaningful. V is TRBV3-1 and J is TRBJ1-5; 8 bases agree with TRBD1. CDR3 size: 14 residues. V lost 1 base to trimming and J lost 4 bases; unmatched junction nucleotides: 0. The germline gives CDR1 LGHDT, CDR2 YNNKEL (reference sequence). In DNA, the CDR3 is TGTGCCAGCAGCCAAGGACAGGGGAATCAGCCCCAGCATTTT. This gives the protein CASSQGQGNQPQHF.

This clonotype was observed many times. This beta chain is an unintended read in a library built for alpha chains; its size means little. The chain employs TRBV20-1 and TRBJ2-7, with D hard to call. The germline CDR1 and CDR2 sequences are DFQATT and SNEGSKA (reference sequence). The germline V and J ends were trimmed by 2 bases and 3 bases, with 5 bases remaining between them. CDR3 length: 11 amino acids. The CDR3 protein is CSARKDYEQYF. Written as DNA, the CDR3 is TGCAGTGCTAGAAAAGACTACGAGCAGTACTTC.

Only a few counts were recorded for this clonotype. A library made for alpha chains picked up this beta chain off target, so its size means little. This rearrangement joins TRBV27 to TRBJ2-7; D possibly corresponds to TRBD2 (6 bases). V dropped 6 bases and J dropped 2 bases, with 14 bases sitting between them. The CDR3 sequence is 14 residues long. Germline V CDR1 and CDR2: MNHEY, SMNVEV (reference sequence). CDR3: CASRDRRGPYEQYF. CDR3 sequence (DNA): TGTGCCAGCAGAGATAGGCGGGGTCCCTACGAGCAGTACTTC.

With respect to this clonotype: This beta chain represents an off-target read in a library built for alpha chains; its size is of limited meaning. The chain joins TRBV12-3 or TRBV12-4 to TRBJ2-1; 13 nucleotides match TRBD2. The junction had 9 bases not matched to a gene; V was cut back by 7 bases and J by 9 bases. The CDR3 is 15 residues long. CDR3 bases: TGTGCCAGCAACCTGGGACTAGCGGGATTGCCTGAGCAGTTCTTC. It codes for CASNLGLAGLPEQFF.

Worth noting for this clonotype: With a much larger clone just one base away, this may be a read error. Since it is a stray read in a library aimed at alpha chains, this beta chain has a size that is not meaningful. This rearrangement joins TRBV12-3 or TRBV12-4 to TRBJ2-1, with TRBD2 matching 7 bases. The V gene end was trimmed by 6 bases and the J gene end by 8 bases; junction bases not matched to a gene: 16. The CDR3 contains 16 residues. CDR3 sequence reads: CASSPGPGLSYDEQFF. The CDR3 region has the DNA TGTGCCAGCAGCCCCGGCCCGGGACTAAGTTACGATGAGCAGTTCTTC.

This clonotype was detected ten times or more. A library made for alpha chains picked up this beta chain off target, so its size means little. This chain connects TRBV29-1 to TRBJ1-3, with D unresolved. Germline V CDR1 and CDR2: SQVTM, ANQGSEA. Trimming removed 6 bases at V and 0 bases at J, with 12 bases between. The CDR3 length is 14 residues. The CDR3 region is CSVPQESSGNTIYF. Written as DNA, the CDR3 is TGCAGCGTACCCCAGGAGAGCTCTGGAAACACCATATATTTT.

With respect to this clonotype: This beta chain appears as a stray read in a library generated for alpha chains; its size is not informative. This chain uses TRBV28 with TRBJ2-3; D remains unclear. The CDR3 spans 13 residues. V was trimmed by 4 bases and J by 3 bases, leaving 8 bases between them. The germline V gene encodes CDR1 MDHEN and CDR2 SYDVKM. The CDR3 DNA sequence: TGTGCCAGCAGTTCCCGCCCGACAGATACGCAGTATTTT. Encoded protein: CASSSRPTDTQYF.

At least ten counts were recorded for this clonotype. This beta chain is a stray sequence in a library constructed for alpha chains; its clone size is not meaningful. V gene TRBV12-3 or TRBV12-4 combines with J gene TRBJ2-7, with D perhaps matching TRBD2 (6 bases). The ends were cut back, 4 bases at V and 3 bases at J, with 13 bases in the middle. This CDR3 has 14 amino acids. This chain's CDR3 is CASSSPDYLYEQYF. CDR3 nucleotide sequence: TGTGCCAGCAGTTCTCCGGACTATCTCTACGAGCAGTACTTC.

This clonotype was recorded at least ten times. This beta chain was picked up by a library intended for alpha chains and is off target, so its count carries little meaning. The rearrangement uses TRBV7-2 and TRBJ2-1, with D hard to call. The CDR3 totals 14 residues. Germline V CDR1 and CDR2: SGHTA, FQGNSA. V dropped 5 bases and J dropped 3 bases, with 11 bases sitting between them. In nucleotides, the CDR3 is TGTGCCAGCAGCCCTTTGACAAACTACAATGAGCAGTTCTTC. Translated, it gives CASSPLTNYNEQFF.

In its sample, this clonotype was seen many times. With the library built for alpha chains, this beta chain is off target and its frequency is not meaningful. The rearrangement links TRBV29-1 to TRBJ2-3; 11 bases fit TRBD2. The J segment lost 7 bases and the V segment lost 3 bases, leaving 12 bases of the junction unmatched. This CDR3 contains 16 residues. CDR1 SQVTM and CDR2 ANQGSEA come from the germline V gene. The CDR3 bases are TGCAGCGTTGAGTCCCCCCTAGCGGGAGGTGTATATACGCAGTATTTT. Its protein product is CSVESPLAGGVYTQYF.

As concerns this clonotype: This beta chain appears as a stray read in a library generated for alpha chains; its size is not informative. In DNA, the CDR3 is TGTGCCAGTAGTATTTGGACGGCCCTATACAATGAGCAGTTCTTC. Its translation is CASSIWTALYNEQFF. The chain recombines TRBV19 with TRBJ2-1; no firm D call. The CDR3 contains 15 residues. Trimming pared 3 bases from V and 4 bases from J, leaving 13 bases between. Germline V gene lookup returns CDR1 LNHDA and CDR2 SQIVND (reference sequence).

In the case of this clonotype: This beta chain appears as a stray read in a library generated for alpha chains; its size is not informative. This sequence joins TRBV4-1 and TRBJ1-4; 7 nucleotides match TRBD1. With V trimmed by 3 bases and J by 5 bases, 9 bases remained unmatched. This CDR3 is 16 amino acids long. Per the germline V gene, CDR1 is MGHRA and CDR2 is YSYEKL. CDR3 nucleotides: TGCGCCAGCAGCCAGCCGGGACAGAAAAGAAATGAAAAACTGTTTTTT. This encodes CASSQPGQKRNEKLFF.

In this sample, this clonotype turned up many times. As an off-target read in a library built for alpha chains, this beta chain has a frequency of little significance. The genes are TRBV23-1 and TRBJ2-7; possibly TRBD1 for D (6 bases). TRBV23-1 is noted as an ORF with a role that remains uncertain. CDR3 length equals 16 residues. The V gene lost 3 bases and the J gene lost 3 bases, with 18 bases spanning the gap. The CDR3 is CASSQGHELTRYEQYF. CDR3 bases: TGCGCCAGCAGTCAGGGACACGAACTGACCCGCTACGAGCAGTACTTC.

Many counts were recorded for this clonotype. This beta chain slipped into a library made for alpha chains as a stray read, so its size is not meaningful. The CDR3 spells CASSVIAGVSDTQYF. CDR3 coding DNA: TGTGCCAGCTCGGTGATAGCGGGAGTCAGTGATACGCAGTATTTT. The chain carries TRBV18 and TRBJ2-3, with 9 bases matching TRBD2. V lost 6 bases and J lost 6; bases outside the gene matches: 10. Germline V gene data show CDR1 as KGHSH and CDR2 as LQKENI. The CDR3 sequence is 15 residues long.

This clonotype was seen at least ten times. Since the library was made to target alpha chains, this beta chain is a stray read and its abundance is not meaningful. This chain connects TRBV20-1 to TRBJ2-3; no firm D call. This CDR3 region has 12 residues. Germline CDR1 reads DFQATT; CDR2 reads SNEGSKA (reference sequence). Trimming pared 6 bases from V and 1 base from J, leaving 8 bases between. The CDR3: CSAYYGTDTQYF. The CDR3 nucleotides are TGCAGTGCCTACTACGGCACAGATACGCAGTATTTT.

This clonotype was recorded at least ten times. This beta chain slipped into a library made for alpha chains as a stray read, so its size is not meaningful. CDR3 sequence: CASRRQGGDTQYF. The CDR3 DNA sequence: TGCGCCAGCAGACGGCAGGGGGGAGATACGCAGTATTTT. J is TRBJ2-3 and V is TRBV5-1, with a weak D call TRBD1 (7 bases). The CDR3 contains 13 residues. Trimming shortened V by 5 bases and J by 5 bases, and 12 bases separated the two germline ends. Per the germline V gene, CDR1 is SGHRS and CDR2 is YFSETQ.

This clonotype has at least ten counts. The size of this beta chain means little, since it is a stray read in a library made for alpha chains. The gene calls are TRBV6-1 and TRBJ1-2; TRBD1 matches 8 bases. CDR1 and CDR2 from the germline V gene are MNHNS and SASEGT. Germline trimming cut 3 bases from V and 6 bases from J; bases unmatched to any gene: 6. The CDR3 spans 14 residues. The CDR3 loop is CASSDHRGSDGYTF. Here the CDR3 DNA reads TGTGCCAGCAGTGATCACAGGGGGAGTGATGGCTACACCTTC.